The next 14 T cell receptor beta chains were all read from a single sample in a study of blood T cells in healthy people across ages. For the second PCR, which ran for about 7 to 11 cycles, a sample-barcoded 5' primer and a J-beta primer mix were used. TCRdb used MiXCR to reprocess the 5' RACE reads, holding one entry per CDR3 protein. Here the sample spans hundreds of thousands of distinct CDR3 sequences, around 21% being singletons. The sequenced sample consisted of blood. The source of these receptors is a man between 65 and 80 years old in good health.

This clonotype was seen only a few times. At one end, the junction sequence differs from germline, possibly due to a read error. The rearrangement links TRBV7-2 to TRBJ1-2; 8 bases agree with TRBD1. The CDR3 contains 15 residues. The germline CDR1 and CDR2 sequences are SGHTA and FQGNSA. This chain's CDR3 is CASSPNAGGAGGSTF. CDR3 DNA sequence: TGTGCCAGCAGCCCTAATGCAGGGGGCGCCGGGGGCTCCACCTTC.

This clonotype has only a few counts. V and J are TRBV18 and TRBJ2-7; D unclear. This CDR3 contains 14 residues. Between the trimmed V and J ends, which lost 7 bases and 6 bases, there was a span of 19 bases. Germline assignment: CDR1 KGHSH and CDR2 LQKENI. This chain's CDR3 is CASFNVVSAAEQYF. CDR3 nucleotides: TGTGCCAGCTTTAACGTGGTTAGTGCCGCCGAGCAGTACTTC. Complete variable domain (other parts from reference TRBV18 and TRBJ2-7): NAGVMQNPRHLVRRRGQEARLRCSPMKGHSHVYWYRQLPEEGLKFMVYLQKENIIDESGMPKERFSAEFPKEGPSILRIQQVVRGDSAAYFCASFNVVSAAEQYFGPGTRLTVT.

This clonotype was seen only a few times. The DNA for the CDR3 is TGCAGTGCTGACGGCTCACAGGGGAAGCAAGAGACCCAGTACTTC. This gives the protein CSADGSQGKQETQYF. The V call is TRBV20-1, the J call TRBJ2-5; 7 bases align to TRBD1. Germline lookup yields CDR1 DFQATT and CDR2 SNEGSKA (reference sequence). Losses at the gene ends were 5 bases for V and 2 bases for J; bases not matched to a gene: 11. This CDR3 is 15 amino acids long.

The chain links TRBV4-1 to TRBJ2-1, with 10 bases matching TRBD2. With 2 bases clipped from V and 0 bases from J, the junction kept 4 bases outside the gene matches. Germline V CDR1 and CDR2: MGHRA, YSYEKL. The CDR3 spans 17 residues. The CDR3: CASSQSTSGDSYNEQFF. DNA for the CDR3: TGCGCCAGCAGCCAAAGCACTAGCGGGGACTCCTACAATGAGCAGTTCTTC.

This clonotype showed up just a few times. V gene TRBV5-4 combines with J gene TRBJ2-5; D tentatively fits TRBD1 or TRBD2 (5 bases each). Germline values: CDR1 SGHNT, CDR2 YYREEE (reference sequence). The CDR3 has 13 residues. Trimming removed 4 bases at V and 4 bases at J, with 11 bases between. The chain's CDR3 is CASSVGPTETQYF. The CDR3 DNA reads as TGTGCCAGCAGCGTGGGACCCACAGAGACCCAGTACTTC. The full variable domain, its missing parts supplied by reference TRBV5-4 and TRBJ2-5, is ETGVTQSPTHLIKTRGQQVTLRCSSQSGHNTVSWYQQALGQGPQFIFQYYREEENGRGNFPPRFSGLQFPNYSSELNVNALELDDSALYLCASSVGPTETQYFGPGTRLLVL.

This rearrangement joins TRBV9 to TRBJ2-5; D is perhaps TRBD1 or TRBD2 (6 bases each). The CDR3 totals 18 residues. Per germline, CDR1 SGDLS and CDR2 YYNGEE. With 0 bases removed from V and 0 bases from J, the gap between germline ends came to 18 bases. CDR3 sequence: CASSVALRGGGYQETQYF. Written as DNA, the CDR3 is TGTGCCAGCAGCGTAGCTCTGCGGGGTGGGGGCTACCAAGAGACCCAGTACTTC. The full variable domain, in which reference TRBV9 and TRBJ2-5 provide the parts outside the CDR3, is DSGVTQTPKHLITATGQRVTLRCSPRSGDLSVYWYQQSLDQGLQFLIQYYNGEERAKGNILERFSAQQFPDLHSELNLSSLELGDSALYFCASSVALRGGGYQETQYFGPGTRLLVL.

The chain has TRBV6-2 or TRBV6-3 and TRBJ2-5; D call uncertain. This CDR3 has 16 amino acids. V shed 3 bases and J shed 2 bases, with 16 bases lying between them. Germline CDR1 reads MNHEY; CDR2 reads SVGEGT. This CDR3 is CASSYLGAGGQETQYF. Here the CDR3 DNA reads TGTGCCAGCAGTTATTTGGGTGCTGGCGGTCAAGAGACCCAGTACTTC.

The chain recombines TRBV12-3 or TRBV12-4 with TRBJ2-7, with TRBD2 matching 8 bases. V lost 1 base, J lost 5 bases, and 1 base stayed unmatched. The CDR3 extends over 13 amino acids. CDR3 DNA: TGTGCCAGCAGTTTAGGGACTAGCCACGAGCAGTACTTC. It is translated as CASSLGTSHEQYF.

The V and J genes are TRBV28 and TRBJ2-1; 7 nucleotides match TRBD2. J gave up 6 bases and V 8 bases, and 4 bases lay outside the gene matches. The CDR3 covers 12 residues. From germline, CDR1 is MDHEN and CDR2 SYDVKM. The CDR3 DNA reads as TGTGCCAGCGGGACTACAATCAATGAGCAGTTCTTC. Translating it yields CASGTTINEQFF. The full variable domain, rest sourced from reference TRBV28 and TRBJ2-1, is DVKVTQSSRYLVKRTGEKVFLECVQDMDHENMFWYRQDPGLGLRLIYFSYDVKMKEKGDIPEGYSVSREKKERFSLILESASTNQTSMYLCASGTTINEQFFGPGTRLTVL.

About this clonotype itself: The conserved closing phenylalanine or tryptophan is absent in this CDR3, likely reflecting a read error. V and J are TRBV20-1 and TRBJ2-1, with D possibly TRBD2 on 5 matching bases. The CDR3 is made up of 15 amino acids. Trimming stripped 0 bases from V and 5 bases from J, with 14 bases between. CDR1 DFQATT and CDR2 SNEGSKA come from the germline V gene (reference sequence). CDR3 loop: CSARDLRTQNNEQFL. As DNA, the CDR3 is TGCAGTGCTAGAGATCTCCGGACTCAGAACAATGAGCAGTTCCTC.

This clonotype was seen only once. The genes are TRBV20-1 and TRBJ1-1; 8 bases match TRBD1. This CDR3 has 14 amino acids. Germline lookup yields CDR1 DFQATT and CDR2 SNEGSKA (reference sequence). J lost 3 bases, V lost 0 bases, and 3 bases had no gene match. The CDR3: CSARDQGADTEAFF. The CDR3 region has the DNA TGCAGTGCTAGAGATCAGGGGGCGGACACTGAAGCTTTCTTT.

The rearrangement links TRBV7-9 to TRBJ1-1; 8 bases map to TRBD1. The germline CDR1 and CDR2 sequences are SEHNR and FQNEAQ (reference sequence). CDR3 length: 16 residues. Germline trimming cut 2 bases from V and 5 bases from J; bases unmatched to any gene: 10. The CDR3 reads CASSLMEGRGRTEAFF. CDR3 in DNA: TGTGCCAGCAGCTTAATGGAGGGCAGGGGGCGTACTGAAGCTTTCTTT.

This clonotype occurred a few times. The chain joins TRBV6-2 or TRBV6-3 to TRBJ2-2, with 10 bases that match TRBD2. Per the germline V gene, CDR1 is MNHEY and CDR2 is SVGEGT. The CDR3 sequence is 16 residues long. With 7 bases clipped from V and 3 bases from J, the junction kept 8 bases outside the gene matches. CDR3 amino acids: CASTMTSGLDTGELFF. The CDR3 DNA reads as TGTGCCAGCACCATGACTAGCGGGCTGGACACCGGGGAGCTGTTTTTT.

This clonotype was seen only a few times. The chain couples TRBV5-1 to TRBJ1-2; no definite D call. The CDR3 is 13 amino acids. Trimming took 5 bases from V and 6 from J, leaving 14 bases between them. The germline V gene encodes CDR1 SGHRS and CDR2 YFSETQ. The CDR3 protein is CASRWNPTDGYTF. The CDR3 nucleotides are TGCGCCAGCAGGTGGAACCCGACGGATGGCTACACCTTC.